This passage covers 26 T cell receptor beta chains from one sample sequenced in a study of blood T cells in healthy people across ages. Primed by a sample-barcoded 5' primer and a J-beta primer mix, a second PCR proceeded for about 7 to 12 cycles. One entry per CDR3 protein results from TCRdb running MiXCR on the 5' RACE reads. This sample yields over a million distinct CDR3 sequences, of which over 35% are seen a single time; approximately 19% belongs to the top ten. Input material: blood. The source of these receptors is a woman aged 55-70 years in good health.

The chain employs TRBV27 and TRBJ2-7; TRBD2 matches 8 bases. The CDR3 totals 15 residues. Germline assignment: CDR1 MNHEY and CDR2 SMNVEV (reference sequence). The ends lost 3 bases at V and 7 bases at J; junction bases unmatched: 11. Here the CDR3 reads CASSLLTSAYNEQYF. CDR3 nucleotide sequence: TGTGCCAGCAGTTTGCTGACTAGCGCTTACAATGAGCAGTACTTC.

This clonotype was picked up many times. At one end the junction does not follow the germline gene, possibly because of a read error. The chain links TRBV12-3 or TRBV12-4 to TRBJ2-3, with D possibly matching TRBD2 (5 bases). CDR3 length: 14 residues. CDR3 DNA sequence: TGTGCCAGCAGCTTAGAGGGCCCGACAGATACGCAGTATTTT. It specifies CASSLEGPTDTQYF.

This CDR3 reads CASSLASGGLFNEKLFF. CDR3 coding DNA: TGTGCCAGCAGCTTAGCGAGTGGAGGCCTATTTAATGAAAAACTGTTTTTT. The V and J genes are TRBV7-9 and TRBJ1-4; the D is unclear. V lost 0 bases, J lost 4 bases, and 15 bases lay in between. The V gene's germline CDR1 is SEHNR and CDR2 FQNEAQ (reference sequence). This CDR3 is built from 17 residues.

Only a few counts were recorded for this clonotype. This chain connects TRBV7-6 to TRBJ2-3; D gene uncertain. Germline values: CDR1 SGHVS, CDR2 FNYEAQ. V shed 6 bases and J shed 1 base, with 8 bases lying between them. The length of the CDR3 is 13 residues. The CDR3 DNA follows: TGTGCCAGCAGTATGTTGCGCACAGATACGCAGTATTTT. It specifies CASSMLRTDTQYF.

The rearrangement links TRBV6-5 to TRBJ2-1; 8 bases map to TRBD2. The CDR3 extends over 14 amino acids. The junction had 8 bases not matched to a gene; V was cut back by 8 bases and J by 5 bases. Germline CDR1 MNHEY, CDR2 SVGAGI. The CDR3 DNA is TGTGCCAGCTGGCATAGCGGGACCCACAATGAGCAGTTCTTC. It codes for CASWHSGTHNEQFF.

This chain connects TRBV5-1 to TRBJ2-3; possible D gene TRBD2, 6 bases. Germline loops: CDR1 SGHRS, CDR2 YFSETQ. The CDR3 covers 16 residues. The germline V and J ends were trimmed by 0 bases and 2 bases, with 13 bases remaining between them. CDR3 protein: CASSLGPAGYTDTQYF. The CDR3, as DNA: TGCGCCAGCAGCTTGGGTCCAGCGGGCTACACAGATACGCAGTATTTT.

As concerns this clonotype: A read error may be the cause here, since a much bigger clone is one base away. The chain couples TRBV7-2 to TRBJ2-1; D is uncertain. There are 11 residues in the CDR3. Germline V gives CDR1 SGHTA, CDR2 FQGNSA. The V gene lost 3 bases and the J gene lost 12 bases, with 9 bases spanning the gap. The CDR3 DNA follows: TGTGCCAGCAGCTTCGCCTATGGGCAGTTCTTC. It codes for CASSFAYGQFF. Drawing the rest from reference TRBV7-2 and TRBJ2-1, the complete variable domain is GAGVSQSPSNKVTEKGKDVELRCDPISGHTALYWYRQSLGQGLEFLIYFQGNSAPDKSGLPSDRFSAERTGGSVSTLTIQRTQQEDSAVYLCASSFAYGQFFGPGTRLTVL.

This rearrangement joins TRBV10-3 to TRBJ2-3; 10 bases align to TRBD2. J was trimmed by 5 bases and V by 2 bases; bases with no gene match: 10. The CDR3 is made up of 17 amino acids. Germline CDR1 is ENHRY and CDR2 is SYGVKD. CDR3 amino acids: CAISEANSGRFRDTQYF. CDR3 coding DNA: TGTGCCATCAGTGAGGCGAATAGCGGGAGGTTTAGAGATACGCAGTATTTT.

This clonotype was seen a few times. This chain connects TRBV5-1 to TRBJ2-1; 8 nucleotides line up with TRBD2. CDR3 length: 15 amino acids. Germline values: CDR1 SGHRS, CDR2 YFSETQ. V was pared by 1 base and J by 6 bases, with 6 bases of the junction left unmatched. The CDR3 DNA follows: TGCGCCAGCAGCTTGTATAGCGGGGAGGGCAATGAGCAGTTCTTC. The encoded protein is CASSLYSGEGNEQFF. Supplemented by reference TRBV5-1 and TRBJ2-1, the full variable domain reads KAGVTQTPRYLIKTRGQQVTLSCSPISGHRSVSWYQQTPGQGLQFLFEYFSETQRNKGNFPGRFSGRQFSNSRSEMNVSTLELGDSALYLCASSLYSGEGNEQFFGPGTRLTVL.

The chain employs TRBV4-3 and TRBJ2-4; 7 bases agree with TRBD2. The J call is doubtful: the DNA matches TRBJ2-7 better. This CDR3 comprises 16 residues. Per the germline V gene, CDR1 is LGHNA and CDR2 is YSLEER. The CDR3 sequence: CASSQDSGGRASEQYF. CDR3 nucleotide sequence: TGCGCCAGCAGCCAAGATTCTGGCGGGAGAGCTTCCGAGCAGTACTTC.

CDR3 protein: CASSLPPRENTEAFF. The CDR3 region has the DNA TGTGCCAGCAGTTTACCCCCGCGTGAGAACACTGAAGCTTTCTTT. The gene calls are TRBV27 and TRBJ1-1; D is uncertain. The length of the CDR3 is 15 residues. The germline V gene encodes CDR1 MNHEY and CDR2 SMNVEV (reference sequence). Trimming cost V 2 bases and J 1 base, with 11 bases left between them.

The J gene is TRBJ1-2, the V gene TRBV10-3, with TRBD1 matching over 12 bases. Trimming took 6 bases from V and 6 from J; bases not matched to a gene: 11. CDR1 and CDR2 (germline): ENHRY, SYGVKD. CDR3 length: 16 residues. CDR3 sequence (DNA): TGTGCCATCAGCGCCGGGACAGGGGGCAGTTGGGATGGCTACACCTTC. Protein product: CAISAGTGGSWDGYTF.

The chain couples TRBV28 to TRBJ2-5, with D possibly matching TRBD1 (6 bases). Germline V CDR1 and CDR2: MDHEN, SYDVKM. V shed 5 bases and J shed 2 bases, with 21 bases lying between them. CDR3 length: 17 residues. The CDR3 coding sequence is TGTGCCAGCAGTCCCCGTCCCCCTAGGGGGTCTCAAGAGACCCAGTACTTC. As protein: CASSPRPPRGSQETQYF.

V usage is TRBV15 and J usage is TRBJ1-5; tentatively, D is TRBD1 (5 bases). Trimming cost V 4 bases and J 3 bases, with 13 bases left between them. This CDR3 comprises 15 residues. Germline values: CDR1 LNHNV, CDR2 YYDKDF (reference sequence). This CDR3 reads CATSNGAGNNQPQHF. The CDR3 region has the DNA TGTGCCACCAGCAATGGGGCAGGGAACAATCAGCCCCAGCATTTT.

The rearrangement uses TRBV7-8 and TRBJ2-3; D call uncertain. There are 15 residues in the CDR3. With 0 bases removed from V and 2 bases from J, the gap between germline ends came to 9 bases. CDR1 is SGHVS and CDR2 is FQNEAQ in the germline V gene. CDR3 region: CASSLAVENTDTQYF. In nucleotides, the CDR3 is TGTGCCAGCAGCTTAGCCGTTGAAAACACAGATACGCAGTATTTT.

This clonotype has more than one count but fewer than ten. The rearrangement uses TRBV7-9 and TRBJ2-3; 10 nucleotides match TRBD1. CDR1 SEHNR and CDR2 FQNEAQ come from the germline V gene (reference sequence). V lost 5 bases and J lost 4; bases outside the gene matches: 15. This CDR3 has 18 amino acids. This CDR3 is CASSPPHGTGERADTQYF. DNA of the CDR3: TGTGCCAGCAGCCCTCCCCATGGGACAGGGGAAAGGGCAGATACGCAGTATTTT.

The chain recombines TRBV29-1 with TRBJ2-3, with 12 positions matching TRBD2. V was clipped by 3 bases and J by 3 bases; unmatched bases: 7. The CDR3 loop spans 16 amino acids. Germline assignment: CDR1 SQVTM and CDR2 ANQGSEA. The CDR3 DNA is TGCAGCGTTGAGGGGGGACTAGCGGGTCGTACAGATACGCAGTATTTT. Translated, it gives CSVEGGLAGRTDTQYF.

The table lists this clonotype with a few counts. The V call is TRBV11-2, the J call TRBJ1-4, with D maybe TRBD1 (5 bases). V was cut by 5 bases and J by 7 bases, with 17 bases left in between. Per germline, CDR1 SGHAT and CDR2 FQNNGV. The CDR3 consists of 15 residues. CDR3 loop: CASSRPGEGVEKLFF. The CDR3 nucleotides are TGTGCCAGCAGCCGCCCGGGAGAAGGGGTTGAAAAACTGTTTTTT.

The V gene is TRBV12-3 or TRBV12-4, the J gene TRBJ2-5, with a weak D call TRBD2 (6 bases). CDR3 length equals 17 residues. V shed 2 bases and J shed 0 bases, with 16 bases lying between them. CDR3 protein: CASSLWRGAVDQETQYF. As DNA, the CDR3 is TGTGCCAGCAGTTTATGGCGGGGCGCGGTGGACCAAGAGACCCAGTACTTC.

V usage is TRBV9 and J usage is TRBJ2-3; no clear D. Between the trimmed V and J ends, which lost 4 bases and 4 bases, there was a span of 13 bases. Germline values: CDR1 SGDLS, CDR2 YYNGEE. This CDR3 comprises 14 residues. The CDR3 DNA is TGTGCCAGCAGCCCCTCTGGTAGTTCAGATACGCAGTATTTT. This translates into CASSPSGSSDTQYF. Looking up the rest from reference TRBV9 and TRBJ2-3 gives the full variable domain: DSGVTQTPKHLITATGQRVTLRCSPRSGDLSVYWYQQSLDQGLQFLIQYYNGEERAKGNILERFSAQQFPDLHSELNLSSLELGDSALYFCASSPSGSSDTQYFGPGTRLTVL.

This chain joins TRBV6-6 and TRBJ1-4; 8 positions match TRBD1. Losses at the gene ends were 7 bases for V and 4 bases for J; bases not matched to a gene: 11. CDR3 size: 16 residues. Germline V gene lookup returns CDR1 MNHNY and CDR2 SVGAGI (reference sequence). The CDR3 loop reads CASTPIQGAVNEKLFF. In nucleotides, the CDR3 is TGTGCCAGCACTCCAATTCAGGGGGCGGTTAATGAAAAACTGTTTTTT.

This clonotype came up a few times. V usage is TRBV6-5 and J usage is TRBJ2-1; 9 nucleotides align to TRBD2. Germline V gene data show CDR1 as MNHEY and CDR2 as SVGAGI. V was clipped by 5 bases and J by 8 bases; unmatched bases: 10. CDR3 length equals 15 residues. The DNA of the CDR3 is TGTGCCAGCAGTCTGGGGGCGGGAGGGGGGCATGAGCAGTTCTTC. Residues: CASSLGAGGGHEQFF.

The V gene is TRBV7-9, the J gene TRBJ2-3; 10 nucleotides agree with TRBD2. This CDR3 comprises 16 residues. Unmatched junction bases numbered 7, after V lost 2 bases and J lost 5 bases. The germline gives CDR1 SEHNR, CDR2 FQNEAQ (reference sequence). The CDR3: CASSLRSSGRVDTQYF. The CDR3 DNA follows: TGTGCCAGCAGCTTAAGGTCCAGCGGGAGGGTAGATACGCAGTATTTT.

This clonotype was observed at least ten times. The gene calls are TRBV3-1 and TRBJ2-7, with D perhaps given as TRBD1 or TRBD2 (6 bases each). This CDR3 has 15 residues. The germline V gene has CDR1 LGHDT and CDR2 YNNKEL (reference sequence). Trimming stripped 1 base from V and 2 bases from J, with 12 bases between. The CDR3 region has the DNA TGTGCCAGCAGCCAAGCGAGGGGGGCTACCTACGAGCAGTACTTC. Amino acids: CASSQARGATYEQYF.

V is TRBV24-1 and J is TRBJ2-5; tentatively, D is TRBD1 (5 bases). Trimming stripped 2 bases from V and 6 bases from J, with 12 bases between. The CDR3 is 14 residues long. Germline CDR1 is KGHDR and CDR2 is SFDVKD. The CDR3 sequence is CATSDYDSYQTQYF. The CDR3 DNA is TGTGCCACCAGTGATTATGACAGTTACCAGACCCAGTACTTC.

The chain joins TRBV20-1 to TRBJ2-3; no firm D call. This CDR3 comprises 13 residues. The germline V gene encodes CDR1 DFQATT and CDR2 SNEGSKA (reference sequence). The CDR3 DNA reads TGCAGCCCGGTGGTGGGTAGCACAGATACGCAGTATTTT. Amino acid sequence: CSPVVGSTDTQYF.